This T cell receptor beta chain was obtained from a study of radiotherapy plus CTLA-4 blockade in lung cancer. Overall study: With 31% of patients having disease control, objective responses were seen in approximately 18%. Study-wide results and limits: After treatment with radiotherapy plus ipilimumab, TCR clones that came from the tumor expanded in blood.

CDR3 length: 11 amino acids. Germline loops: CDR1 MNHEY, CDR2 SVGAGI. Trimming left V 6 bases short and J 5 bases short, with 7 bases between. Data came from immunoSEQ multiplex PCR; TCRdb stores just in-frame clones and leaves some out. The sample has tens of thousands of clones; 65% to 85% are singletons. Details on this clone: Antigen unknown.

This chain links TRBV6-5 with TRBJ1-2; unclear D gene. The receptor was derived from a human donor with non-small cell lung cancer who had stable disease on radiotherapy plus ipilimumab. The sample was peripheral blood, taken from a patient treated with radiotherapy plus ipilimumab. CDR3 region: CASSREYGYTF. The CDR3 DNA follows: TGTGCCAGCAGCCGGGAGTATGGCTACACCTTC.